The source of this TCR beta chain is a study of T cells in Graves' hyperthyroidism and ophthalmopathy. Study-wide points: Most thyroid clonotypes expanded above 0.001 appeared in blood too.

Thyroid ultrasound, orbital computed tomography, clinical symptoms, and serum thyroxine and TRAb underpinned diagnoses. Amplification of TCR beta CDR3 regions used RNA as the template. The TCR CDR3 was amplified in a first-round RT-PCR using the HTBI primer set. TCRdb re-derived calls from the multiplex PCR reads in MiXCR, one entry per CDR3 protein. The table records roughly 500,000 distinct CDR3 sequences, around 43% of them present only once. CDR1 is KGHDR, CDR2 SFDVKD, per germline. This CDR3 region has 8 residues. The V end was cut by 11 bases, the J end by 7 bases, with 4 bases between. Of note for this clonotype: Its matching antigen is unknown.

Sequenced material: peripheral blood or thyroid tissue (not recorded which). This receptor was identified in an adult woman with Graves' disease, either hyperthyroidism or ophthalmopathy (not recorded which). The chain joins TRBV24-1 to TRBJ2-5; D is unresolved. The CDR3 DNA is TGTGCCAGGTGGACCCAGTACTTC. Its protein product is CARWTQYF.